These T cell receptor beta chains were read from a single sample in a study of molecular identifiers for immune sequencing clone quantification. TCRdb used MiXCR to reprocess the PCR reads, holding one entry per CDR3 protein. Here the sample spans approximately 670,000 distinct CDR3 sequences, about 20% being singletons. Sequences were obtained from naive CD8+ T cells from blood, with Jurkat cell RNA spiked in. The origin of the receptors is a human donor in good health. Some libraries in this study had Jurkat cell RNA spiked in. The CDR3 runs from the conserved cysteine through the conserved F or W. Fields, in order: J gene, CDR3 length, V gene, clone size, CDR3 protein. Clone size is shown for a subset of rows, as once, few, many or a class of expanded clone.

j_gene: TRBJ2-7
len: 13
v_gene: TRBV12-3/TRBV12-4
abundance: many
CDR3aa: CASSAGAPDEQYF

j_gene: TRBJ2-2
len: 15
v_gene: TRBV6-1
abundance: many
CDR3aa: CASSGLTLNTGELFF

j_gene: TRBJ2-1
len: 16
v_gene: TRBV11-2
abundance: many
CDR3aa: CASSPVGASSYNEQFF

j_gene: TRBJ2-4
len: 14
v_gene: TRBV20-1
abundance: many
CDR3aa: CSAGQGVPKNIQYF

j_gene: TRBJ2-4
len: 16
v_gene: TRBV7-9
abundance: many
CDR3aa: CASSLARQPGVNIQYF

j_gene: TRBJ1-5
len: 14
v_gene: TRBV21-1
abundance: many
CDR3aa: CASRLGRDNQPQHF

j_gene: TRBJ2-7
len: 15
v_gene: TRBV28
abundance: many
CDR3aa: CASSLGAGGLYEQYF

j_gene: TRBJ2-1
len: 18
v_gene: TRBV28
abundance: NA
CDR3aa: CASSLWSGGGSSYNEQFF

j_gene: TRBJ1-5
len: 17
v_gene: TRBV28
abundance: many
CDR3aa: CASSWDRGLAANQPQHF

j_gene: TRBJ2-7
len: 16
v_gene: TRBV29-1
abundance: many
CDR3aa: CSLSGTSGVVSYEQYF

j_gene: TRBJ1-2
len: 15
v_gene: TRBV6-5
abundance: NA
CDR3aa: CASSPTGTDPYGYTF

j_gene: TRBJ2-1
len: 17
v_gene: TRBV7-9
abundance: NA
CDR3aa: CASSLSLSRQGSSEQFF

j_gene: TRBJ1-1
len: 14
v_gene: TRBV5-1
abundance: few
CDR3aa: CASFPGTGSTEAFF

j_gene: TRBJ2-7
len: 15
v_gene: TRBV9
abundance: NA
CDR3aa: CASSATGTGVDEQYF

j_gene: TRBJ1-1
len: 14
v_gene: TRBV5-1
abundance: many
CDR3aa: CASSLRRGATEAFF

j_gene: TRBJ1-5
len: 15
v_gene: TRBV12-3/TRBV12-4
abundance: many
CDR3aa: CASTHSGTGYQPQHF

j_gene: TRBJ2-7
len: 11
v_gene: TRBV29-1
abundance: many
CDR3aa: CSVGTAYEQYF

j_gene: TRBJ1-1
len: 12
v_gene: TRBV25-1
abundance: many
CDR3aa: CASSYPGAEAFF

j_gene: TRBJ1-1
len: 13
v_gene: TRBV4-3
abundance: NA
CDR3aa: CASSLGAQSEAFF

j_gene: TRBJ1-1
len: 14
v_gene: TRBV19
abundance: NA
CDR3aa: CASSRRDRLPEAFF

j_gene: TRBJ2-7
len: 15
v_gene: TRBV11-2
abundance: many
CDR3aa: CASSPPGLASHEQYF

j_gene: TRBJ2-7
len: 14
v_gene: TRBV6-5
abundance: NA
CDR3aa: CASSYSDSSCEQYF

j_gene: TRBJ1-1
len: 13
v_gene: TRBV19
abundance: many
CDR3aa: CASRSMGNTEAFF

j_gene: TRBJ1-5
len: 14
v_gene: TRBV27
abundance: NA
CDR3aa: CASSTRGADQPQHF

j_gene: TRBJ2-3
len: 17
v_gene: TRBV2
abundance: few
CDR3aa: CASSDLVADTSTDTQYF